This T cell receptor (beta chain) derives from a study of cytomegalovirus exposure and HLA in healthy donors. Germline lookup yields CDR1 SEHNR and CDR2 FQNEAQ (reference sequence). This CDR3 spans 15 amino acids. Trimming removed 5 bases from V and 4 bases from J; junction bases left unmatched: 7. 60 Vbeta and 13 Jbeta primers were used in PCR. Data came from immunoSEQ multiplex PCR; TCRdb stores just in-frame clones and leaves some out. This table has some 180,000 clones, about four fifths appearing once. What was sequenced was PBMCs. The receptor comes from a woman in her twenties or thirties in good health and CMV-seronegative. The rearrangement links TRBV7-9 to TRBJ2-1; 8 nucleotides match TRBD2. CDR3 coding DNA: TGTGCCAGCAGCGCCACGGGGGGGGGATACAATGAGCAGTTCTTC. Protein product: CASSATGGGYNEQFF.